This is a list of T cell receptor beta chains from one sample in a study of blood T cell repertoires in COVID-19. TCRdb's copy holds only in-frame clones and misses some; the assay was immunoSEQ multiplex PCR. The sample records 50,000 or so clones, 65% to 90% being singletons. Input material: peripheral blood. The source is a man aged 65-85 years with acute or convalescent COVID-19. Both conserved end residues are part of each CDR3. The D gene is left open where the match is weak. Clone sizes are given selectively: once, few, many, or a class where the clone is expanded.

- TRBJ2-3 - TRBV19 CASSIQGMYGADTQYF TGTGCCAGTAGTATTCAGGGGATGTACGGCGCAGATACGCAGTATTTT
- TRBJ2-1 TRBD2 TRBV7-2 CASSLKSGDYNEQFF TGTGCCAGCAGCTTAAAAAGCGGGGACTACAATGAGCAGTTCTTC
- TRBJ2-2 - TRBV28 CAIKGGPNTGELFF TGTGCCATTAAGGGGGGGCCGAACACCGGGGAGCTGTTTTTT
- TRBJ2-3 TRBD2 TRBV7-3 CASSSGGTQYF TGTGCCAGCAGCTCCGGGGGGACGCAGTATTTT
- TRBJ2-1 TRBD2 TRBV9 CASSVATPSGTFASSYNEQFF TGTGCCAGCAGCGTAGCTACGCCTAGCGGGACCTTCGCCAGCTCCTACAATGAGCAGTTCTTC
once TRBJ2-1 TRBD2 TRBV14 CASSPGLAANNEQFF TGTGCCAGCAGCCCGGGACTAGCGGCCAACAATGAGCAGTTCTTC
- TRBJ1-2 - TRBV19 CASSVRGHGYTF TGTGCCAGTAGTGTCAGGGGCCATGGCTACACCTTC
few TRBJ2-2 TRBD2 TRBV29-1 CSVAKREVGELFF TGCAGCGTTGCTAAGCGGGAAGTCGGGGAGCTGTTTTTT
few TRBJ2-4 - TRBV28 CASSLPLRVTQGGVVAKNIQYF TGTGCCAGCAGTTTACCTCTTAGGGTGACCCAGGGCGGGGTAGTAGCCAAAAACATTCAGTACTTC
- TRBJ1-5 - TRBV5-1 CASSDQGNQPQHF TGCGCCAGCAGCGATCAGGGTAATCAGCCCCAGCATTTT
- TRBJ1-5 - TRBV4-1 CASSQQFGTGDQPQHF TGCGCCAGCAGCCAGCAATTCGGGACGGGAGATCAGCCCCAGCATTTT
- TRBJ2-6 - TRBV21-1 CASSNGTSGGATGANVLTF TGTGCCAGCAGCAACGGGACTAGCGGGGGGGCGACTGGGGCCAACGTCCTGACTTTC
- TRBJ2-5 - TRBV9 CASSKGLAETQYF TGTGCCAGCAGCAAAGGACTGGCCGAGACCCAGTACTTC
- TRBJ1-5 TRBD1 TRBV29-1 CSVRTGTRNQPQHF TGCAGCGTTAGGACAGGGACGCGCAATCAGCCCCAGCATTTT
- TRBJ1-5 TRBD1 TRBV6-2/TRBV6-3 CASRYSTQGARSNQPQHF TGTGCCAGCAGATACTCCACGCAGGGGGCGCGGAGCAATCAGCCCCAGCATTTT
- TRBJ1-2 - TRBV7-8 CASSLPRAYGYTF TGTGCCAGCAGCTTACCGAGGGCCTATGGCTACACCTTC
once TRBJ1-5 - TRBV6-2/TRBV6-3 CASSYTRDNQPQHF TGTGCCAGCAGTTACACCCGGGACAATCAGCCCCAGCATTTT
- TRBJ2-5 - TRBV18 CASSLLKQETQYF TGTGCCAGCTCCCTCCTAAAACAAGAGACCCAGTACTTC
- TRBJ2-3 TRBD2 TRBV5-4 CASSLTSGGGDTQYF TGTGCCAGCAGCTTGACTAGCGGGGGTGGAGATACGCAGTATTTT
- TRBJ2-1 - TRBV14 CASSHGGFASINEQFF TGTGCCAGCAGCCATGGGGGCTTCGCCTCCATCAATGAGCAGTTCTTC
- TRBJ1-1 TRBD1 TRBV11-3 CASSDGQGLTEAFF TGTGCCAGCAGCGACGGACAGGGACTCACTGAAGCTTTCTTT
- TRBJ2-1 TRBD2 TRBV9 CASRDLRASGYNEQFF TGTGCCAGCAGGGACCTTAGGGCTAGCGGTTACAATGAGCAGTTCTTC
- TRBJ1-3 - TRBV29-1 CSVNTGGGFGNTIYF TGCAGCGTCAACACCGGTGGAGGGTTTGGAAACACCATATATTTT
- TRBJ2-7 - TRBV4-3 CASSQHTRNPTGRSSYEQYF TGCGCCAGCAGCCAACACACGAGAAACCCGACAGGTCGAAGCTCCTACGAGCAGTACTTC
- TRBJ1-4 - TRBV3-1/TRBV3-2 CASSQRATNEKLFF TGTGCCAGCAGCCAACGTGCAACTAATGAAAAACTGTTTTTT
- TRBJ1-6 - TRBV7-2 CASSPTGLNSPLHF TGTGCCAGCAGCCCTACAGGGCTGAATTCACCCCTCCACTTT
- TRBJ2-7 TRBD1 TRBV5-1 CASSPDRGSYEQYF TGCGCCAGCAGCCCCGACAGGGGTTCCTACGAGCAGTACTTC
- TRBJ1-2 - TRBV7-8 CASSIGQYYGYTF TGTGCCAGCAGCATAGGACAGTACTATGGCTACACCTTC
- TRBJ1-3 - TRBV18 CASSSTGAEGNTIYF TGTGCCAGCTCATCGACAGGTGCCGAAGGAAACACCATATATTTT
few TRBJ1-1 - TRBV4-1 CASSNRARGTEAFF TGCGCCAGCAGCAACCGGGCCCGGGGAACTGAAGCTTTCTTT
- TRBJ1-1 TRBD1 TRBV25-1 CASSDSDRGPEAFF TGTGCCAGCAGTGATTCGGACAGGGGACCTGAAGCTTTCTTT
few TRBJ1-1 TRBD1 TRBV6-5 CASSSDRVGPEAFF TGTGCCAGCAGTTCCGACAGGGTTGGTCCTGAAGCTTTCTTT
- TRBJ1-1 - TRBV7-2 CASSLTVVGARTEAFF TGTGCCAGCAGCTTAACGGTGGTGGGGGCGCGCACTGAAGCTTTCTTT
- TRBJ1-2 - TRBV30 CARDQRGGGYTF TGTGCCCGCGACCAAAGGGGAGGAGGCTACACCTTC
- TRBJ2-3 - TRBV5-4 CASSEPAGTDTQYF TGTGCCAGCAGCGAACCGGCGGGCACAGATACGCAGTATTTT